Below are 27 T cell receptor beta chains sequenced from a single sample in a study of shared clonotypes between healthy human individuals. Profiled with immunoSEQ multiplex PCR; TCRdb holds only in-frame clones, not every one. The top ten hold 13% of the sample, which has around 430,000 clones, more than 75% seen once. Sequenced input: PBMCs. The receptor set was obtained from a woman aged 35 to 49 in good health. Some clones in this sample may be carry-over from other donors' samples.

V usage is TRBV5-4 and J usage is TRBJ2-5; no definite D call. With the DNA end fitting TRBJ2-7 better, the J assignment may be wrong. This CDR3 comprises 12 residues. The germline gives CDR1 SGHNT, CDR2 YYREEE (reference sequence). The DNA for the CDR3 is TGTGCCAGCAGCGACGGACCCTACGAGCAGTACTTC. This sequence encodes CASSDGPYEQYF.

The chain uses TRBV2 and TRBJ2-1; perhaps TRBD2 as D (6 bases). The germline V and J ends were trimmed by 7 bases and 9 bases, with 22 bases remaining between them. CDR1 is SNHLY and CDR2 is FYNNEI in the germline V gene. CDR3 size: 15 residues. The CDR3 DNA reads as TGTGCCAGCACCTCCTACACCTTACTAGCTTCTGAGCAGTTCTTC. Its protein product is CASTSYTLLASEQFF. Variable domain in full (rest from reference TRBV2 and TRBJ2-1): EPEVTQTPSHQVTQMGQEVILRCVPISNHLYFYWYRQILGQKVEFLVSFYNNEISEKSEIFDDQFSVERPDGSNFTLKIRSTKLEDSAMYFCASTSYTLLASEQFFGPGTRLTVL.

The CDR3 coding sequence is TGTGCCAGCAGCCGACGACTTTGGAGATACAATACCACCTACAATGAGCAGTTCTTC. Translating it yields CASSRRLWRYNTTYNEQFF. The chain links TRBV14 to TRBJ2-1; D gene ambiguous. Germline V gene sequence: CDR1 SGHDN, CDR2 FVKESK. CDR3 length equals 19 residues. With 4 bases removed from V and 2 bases from J, the gap between germline ends came to 24 bases.

This clone was observed a handful of times. The chain joins TRBV28 to TRBJ1-1, with D uncertain. The CDR3 extends over 18 amino acids. Trimming took 4 bases from V and 1 from J, leaving 22 bases between them. Germline CDR1 is MDHEN and CDR2 is SYDVKM. CDR3 sequence: CASSSFSGFIDKNTEAFF. For the CDR3, the DNA is TGTGCCAGCAGTTCTTTTTCAGGTTTCATCGACAAGAACACTGAAGCTTTCTTT.

The table lists this clone with a count of one. The rearrangement links TRBV6-1 to TRBJ2-7; D is perhaps TRBD2 (5 bases). The germline gives CDR1 MNHNS, CDR2 SASEGT. The CDR3 extends over 13 amino acids. V was trimmed by 10 bases and J by 6 bases, leaving 19 bases between them. In DNA form, the CDR3 reads TGTGCCACAGCCCTTAGGGAGTGGGGCGAGCAGTACTTC. Translated, it gives CATALREWGEQYF.

This chain connects TRBV7-8 to TRBJ1-2, with D maybe TRBD1 (6 bases). Looked up from germline, CDR1 is SGHVS and CDR2 is FQNEAQ. This CDR3 region has 15 residues. V was pared by 2 bases and J by 2 bases, with 12 bases between. The CDR3 DNA sequence: TGTGCCAGCAGCTTATTGCTGGGGGCAAACTATGGCTACACCTTC. Translating gives CASSLLLGANYGYTF.

The CDR3 spells CASSLWKGGIGKNIQYF. The CDR3 region has the DNA TGTGCCAGCAGTTTATGGAAAGGGGGCATCGGCAAAAACATTCAGTACTTC. The rearrangement links TRBV28 to TRBJ2-4, with 7 bases fitting TRBD1. With 0 bases clipped from V and 3 bases from J, the junction kept 8 bases outside the gene matches. The germline V gene has CDR1 MDHEN and CDR2 SYDVKM. The CDR3 sequence is 17 residues long. The full variable domain, with the rest looked up from reference TRBV28 and TRBJ2-4, is DVKVTQSSRYLVKRTGEKVFLECVQDMDHENMFWYRQDPGLGLRLIYFSYDVKMKEKGDIPEGYSVSREKKERFSLILESASTNQTSMYLCASSLWKGGIGKNIQYFGAGTRLSVL.

This clone has at least ten counts. V is TRBV4-3 and J is TRBJ2-2; 10 bases match TRBD2. With 7 bases clipped from V and 4 bases from J, the junction kept 9 bases outside the gene matches. The germline gives CDR1 LGHNA, CDR2 YSLEER. CDR3 length: 16 residues. The CDR3 DNA is TGCGCCAGCACCCCCAAGAGCGGGAGGGCCACCGGGGAGCTGTTTTTT. Amino acid sequence: CASTPKSGRATGELFF.

The rearrangement joins TRBV2 to TRBJ2-3, with D perhaps matching TRBD2 (6 bases). V shed 7 bases and J shed 7 bases, with 21 bases lying between them. CDR1 is SNHLY, CDR2 FYNNEI, per germline. This CDR3 is built from 15 residues. The CDR3 reads CASTPLDYPGNTQYF. CDR3 nucleotides: TGTGCCAGCACCCCACTGGACTACCCGGGGAATACGCAGTATTTT.

This chain links TRBV29-1 with TRBJ2-1; TRBD2 agrees at 15 bases. J gave up 4 bases and V 4 bases, and 5 bases lay outside the gene matches. This CDR3 spans 16 amino acids. In germline, CDR1 is SQVTM, CDR2 ANQGSEA. The CDR3 sequence: CSVVGLAGGQYNEQFF. For the CDR3, the DNA is TGCAGCGTTGTAGGACTAGCGGGAGGGCAGTACAATGAGCAGTTCTTC.

This clone came up a few times. The rearrangement joins TRBV21-1 to TRBJ2-7. TRBV21-1 is a pseudogene. This CDR3 is built from 13 residues. The CDR3 is CASSKERNNEQYF. In nucleotides, the CDR3 is TGTGCCAGCAGCAAAGAACGTAATAACGAGCAGTACTTC.

The rearrangement joins TRBV7-6 to TRBJ2-7; the D call may be TRBD1 or TRBD2 (6 bases each). Germline lookup yields CDR1 SGHVS and CDR2 FNYEAQ. There are 13 residues in the CDR3. The V and J ends lost 4 bases and 7 bases respectively, with 14 bases between them. CDR3 region: CASSSNRDLEQYF. Written as DNA, the CDR3 is TGTGCCAGCAGCTCCAACAGGGACTTGGAGCAGTACTTC. Based on the CDR3 plus reference TRBV7-6 and TRBJ2-7, the full variable domain is GAGVSQSPRYKVTKRGQDVALRCDPISGHVSLYWYRQALGQGPEFLTYFNYEAQQDKSGLPNDRFSAERPEGSISTLTIQRTEQRDSAMYRCASSSNRDLEQYFGPGTRLTVT.

The rearrangement uses TRBV7-6 and TRBJ2-7; the match to TRBD1 covers 11 bases. CDR3 length: 14 amino acids. Germline CDR1 and CDR2: SGHVS and FNYEAQ. V was pared by 2 bases and J by 6 bases, with 3 bases of the junction left unmatched. The CDR3 is CASSLMGTGGEQYF. The CDR3 region has the DNA TGTGCCAGCAGCTTAATGGGGACAGGGGGCGAGCAGTACTTC.

CDR3 sequence reads: CASSLPGTETEAFF. For the CDR3, the DNA is TGTGCCAGCAGTTTGCCGGGGACTGAGACTGAAGCTTTCTTT. The chain joins TRBV28 to TRBJ1-1; TRBD1 might be the D (5 bases). V dropped 3 bases and J dropped 5 bases, with 13 bases sitting between them. The CDR3 runs to 14 residues. Germline CDR1 MDHEN, CDR2 SYDVKM.

The chain recombines TRBV18 with TRBJ2-5, with 13 bases matching TRBD2. The better agreement between TRBJ2-7 and the DNA end casts doubt on the J call. Germline lookup yields CDR1 KGHSH and CDR2 LQKENI. The CDR3 spans 15 residues. The DNA of the CDR3 is TGTGCCAGCTCACCAGGACTAGCGGGAGCAGGCGAGCAGTACTTC. This encodes CASSPGLAGAGEQYF.

The rearrangement uses TRBV7-2 and TRBJ2-5; 9 bases are shared with TRBD2. Gene TRBJ2-7 matches the end of the DNA better, so the J call may be wrong. This CDR3 is 15 amino acids long. Germline V gene data show CDR1 as SGHTA and CDR2 as FQGNSA. The CDR3 DNA sequence: TGTGCCAGCAGCACGAGCGGGAGGATACCATACGAGCAGTACTTC. It yields the protein CASSTSGRIPYEQYF.

The chain uses TRBV5-8 and TRBJ2-5; 9 positions match TRBD2. The J call could be wrong; TRBJ2-7 is a better fit for the DNA end. CDR1 is SGHTS and CDR2 is YDEGEE in the germline V gene. The CDR3 spans 15 residues. CDR3 bases: TGTGCCAGCAGCTTGGGGCTAGCGGGAATCTACGAGCAGTACTTC. It codes for CASSLGLAGIYEQYF.

The chain carries TRBV18 and TRBJ1-1; D ambiguous. The ends were cut back, 2 bases at V and 11 bases at J, with 12 bases in the middle. Germline V gene data show CDR1 as KGHSH and CDR2 as LQKENI. The CDR3 extends over 12 amino acids. Here the CDR3 DNA reads TGTGCCAGCTCACCAGGTGGGCCCGGGGCTTTCTTT. It yields the protein CASSPGGPGAFF.

The chain joins TRBV9 to TRBJ1-1; TRBD1 aligns across 7 bases. CDR1 and CDR2 from the germline V gene are SGDLS and YYNGEE. After removal of 0 bases from V and 5 bases from J, the junction contained 7 bases not matched to a gene. CDR3 size: 15 residues. The CDR3 protein is CASSVDRGGWTEAFF. CDR3 DNA sequence: TGTGCCAGCAGCGTAGACAGGGGTGGTTGGACTGAAGCTTTCTTT.

V is TRBV28 and J is TRBJ2-5; 11 bases agree with TRBD2. This CDR3 comprises 16 residues. CDR1 is MDHEN, CDR2 SYDVKM, per germline. With V trimmed by 6 bases and J by 1 base, 7 bases remained unmatched. In DNA, the CDR3 is TGTGCCAGCAGCCCGTCTAGCGGGGGGCCCCAAGAGACCCAGTACTTC. This sequence encodes CASSPSSGGPQETQYF. Full variable domain (missing parts from reference TRBV28 and TRBJ2-5): DVKVTQSSRYLVKRTGEKVFLECVQDMDHENMFWYRQDPGLGLRLIYFSYDVKMKEKGDIPEGYSVSREKKERFSLILESASTNQTSMYLCASSPSSGGPQETQYFGPGTRLLVL.

This chain links TRBV11-2 with TRBJ2-1; TRBD2 agrees at 8 bases. There are 14 residues in the CDR3. The trim removed 1 base at V and 8 bases at J, leaving 4 bases unmatched. The germline V gene encodes CDR1 SGHAT and CDR2 FQNNGV. The CDR3 nucleotides are TGTGCCAGCAGCTTAGCCCTAGCGGGCCATGAGCAGTTCTTC. This gives the protein CASSLALAGHEQFF.

This chain links TRBV5-1 with TRBJ1-1, with D maybe TRBD1 (5 bases). The CDR3 is 14 residues long. Between the trimmed V and J ends, which lost 0 bases and 0 bases, there was a span of 6 bases. Germline assignment: CDR1 SGHRS and CDR2 YFSETQ. The CDR3 here is CASSLEGLNTEAFF. DNA for the CDR3: TGCGCCAGCAGCTTGGAGGGGCTGAACACTGAAGCTTTCTTT.

V usage is TRBV7-8 and J usage is TRBJ2-1; 7 bases line up with TRBD1. The germline V gene encodes CDR1 SGHVS and CDR2 FQNEAQ. Germline trimming cut 5 bases from V and 3 bases from J; bases unmatched to any gene: 10. The CDR3 is 16 amino acids. Here the CDR3 reads CASSLLGGLSYNEQFF. The CDR3, as DNA: TGTGCCAGCAGCCTACTAGGGGGCCTGAGCTACAATGAGCAGTTCTTC.

V usage is TRBV27 and J usage is TRBJ2-7; 11 bases match TRBD2. The length of the CDR3 is 15 residues. V lost 5 bases and J lost 5; bases outside the gene matches: 8. Germline loops: CDR1 MNHEY, CDR2 SMNVEV (reference sequence). The CDR3 is CASSAILAGADEQYF. CDR3 DNA sequence: TGTGCCAGCAGTGCCATACTAGCGGGAGCGGACGAGCAGTACTTC.

The chain employs TRBV19 and TRBJ2-5, with D perhaps being TRBD1 or TRBD2 (5 bases each). The germline V and J ends were trimmed by 3 bases and 5 bases, with 22 bases remaining between them. Germline V gene lookup returns CDR1 LNHDA and CDR2 SQIVND (reference sequence). The CDR3 runs to 17 residues. CDR3 nucleotide sequence: TGTGCCAGTAGTATTCGGGGCAGATTACCGTACTGGGAGACCCAGTACTTC. Its protein product is CASSIRGRLPYWETQYF.

The chain joins TRBV27 to TRBJ2-7; D is unresolved. CDR1 MNHEY and CDR2 SMNVEV come from the germline V gene (reference sequence). The V gene lost 0 bases and the J gene lost 5 bases, with 8 bases spanning the gap. The CDR3 spans 13 residues. Here the CDR3 DNA reads TGTGCCAGCAGTTTATCGCGGATAGACGAGCAGTACTTC. Its protein product is CASSLSRIDEQYF.

The chain has TRBV10-2 and TRBJ2-5; 8 positions match TRBD2. CDR3 size: 18 residues. The germline V gene has CDR1 WSHSY and CDR2 SAAADI. J lost 5 bases, V lost 3 bases, and 17 bases had no gene match. CDR3 region: CASSEFSFVAGPIETQYF. The CDR3 DNA is TGCGCCAGCAGTGAATTCTCGTTTGTAGCGGGGCCCATTGAGACCCAGTACTTC.